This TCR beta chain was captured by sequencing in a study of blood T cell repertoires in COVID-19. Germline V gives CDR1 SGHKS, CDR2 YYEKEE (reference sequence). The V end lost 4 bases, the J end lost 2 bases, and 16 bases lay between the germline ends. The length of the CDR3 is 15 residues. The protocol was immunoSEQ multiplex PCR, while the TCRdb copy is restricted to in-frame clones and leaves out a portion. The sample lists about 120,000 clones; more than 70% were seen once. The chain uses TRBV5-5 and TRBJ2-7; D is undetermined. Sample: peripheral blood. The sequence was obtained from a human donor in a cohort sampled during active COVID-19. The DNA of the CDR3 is TGTGCCAGCAGCCAACCGACACAGCCCACCTACGAGCAGTACTTC. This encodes CASSQPTQPTYEQYF.